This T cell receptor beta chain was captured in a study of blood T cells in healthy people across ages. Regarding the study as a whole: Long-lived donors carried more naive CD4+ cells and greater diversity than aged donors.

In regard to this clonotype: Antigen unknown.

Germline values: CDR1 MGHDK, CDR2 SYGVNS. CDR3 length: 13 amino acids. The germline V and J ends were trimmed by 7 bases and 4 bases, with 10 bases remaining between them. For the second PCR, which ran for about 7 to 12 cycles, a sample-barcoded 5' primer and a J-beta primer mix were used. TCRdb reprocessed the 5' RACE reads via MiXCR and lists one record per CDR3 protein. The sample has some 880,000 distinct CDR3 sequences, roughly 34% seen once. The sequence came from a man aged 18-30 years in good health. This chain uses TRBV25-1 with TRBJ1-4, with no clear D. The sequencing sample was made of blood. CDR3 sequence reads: CASNPGINEKLFF. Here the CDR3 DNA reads TGTGCCAGCAATCCAGGCATTAATGAAAAACTGTTTTTT.